This entry lists 30 T cell receptor beta chains sequenced from one sample in a study of blood T cell repertoires in COVID-19. Clones were sequenced by immunoSEQ multiplex PCR, and TCRdb holds only the in-frame ones, with some missing. In the table there are 70,000 to 100,000 clones, 90% of which are singletons. Sequencing used peripheral blood. Source of these receptors: a woman older than 75 with active or convalescent COVID-19.

The J gene is TRBJ1-5, the V gene TRBV27, with D possibly being TRBD1 (6 bases). Trimming removed 5 bases from V and 1 base from J, with 21 bases in between. The CDR3 covers 18 residues. Germline CDR1 reads MNHEY; CDR2 reads SMNVEV (reference sequence). The CDR3 nucleotides are TGTGCCAGCAGTCGGCGGACAGACTTCAAAATAAGCAATCAGCCCCAGCATTTT. This translates into CASSRRTDFKISNQPQHF.

The chain couples TRBV7-9 to TRBJ2-1; 9 bases fit TRBD2. With V trimmed by 5 bases and J by 4 bases, 12 bases remained unmatched. CDR1 is SEHNR and CDR2 is FQNEAQ in the germline V gene (reference sequence). The CDR3 loop spans 17 amino acids. The CDR3: CASSRWLAGAQYNEQFF. The CDR3 DNA reads TGTGCCAGCAGCCGATGGTTAGCGGGAGCACAATACAATGAGCAGTTCTTC. The full variable domain, with the rest looked up from reference TRBV7-9 and TRBJ2-1, is DTGVSQNPRHKITKRGQNVTFRCDPISEHNRLYWYRQTLGQGPEFLTYFQNEAQLEKSRLLSDRFSAERPKGSFSTLEIQRTEQGDSAMYLCASSRWLAGAQYNEQFFGPGTRLTVL.

CDR3 nucleotides: TGTGCCAGCAGCTTAAATACGGGACAGGGGAATTCACCCCTCCACTTT. This gives the protein CASSLNTGQGNSPLHF. V is TRBV7-6 and J is TRBJ1-6; 10 nucleotides match TRBD1. Germline loops: CDR1 SGHVS, CDR2 FNYEAQ. The CDR3 is 16 amino acids. With 2 bases clipped from V and 7 bases from J, the junction kept 5 bases outside the gene matches.

V and J are TRBV19 and TRBJ2-7; D gene uncertain. CDR1 LNHDA and CDR2 SQIVND come from the germline V gene (reference sequence). Between the trimmed V and J ends, which lost 3 bases and 3 bases, there was a span of 9 bases. The CDR3 sequence is 13 residues long. The CDR3 loop is CASSIKDNYEQYF. In DNA form, the CDR3 reads TGTGCCAGTAGTATCAAAGACAACTACGAGCAGTACTTC.

The chain recombines TRBV19 with TRBJ2-3; D is unresolved. The length of the CDR3 is 16 residues. The germline gives CDR1 LNHDA, CDR2 SQIVND (reference sequence). The V end was cut by 2 bases, the J end by 2 bases, with 14 bases between. The CDR3 loop reads CASSIQRSRFTDTQYF. The CDR3 coding sequence is TGTGCCAGTAGTATACAAAGGTCCAGGTTCACAGATACGCAGTATTTT. Filled out from reference TRBV19 and TRBJ2-3, the complete variable domain reads DGGITQSPKYLFRKEGQNVTLSCEQNLNHDAMYWYRQDPGQGLRLIYYSQIVNDFQKGDIAEGYSVSREKKESFPLTVTSAQKNPTAFYLCASSIQRSRFTDTQYFGPGTRLTVL.

This sequence joins TRBV19 and TRBJ2-3; D perhaps matches TRBD2 (6 bases). This CDR3 is built from 15 residues. Deletions cut 5 bases from V and 3 bases from J, with 15 bases between. Germline V gene data show CDR1 as LNHDA and CDR2 as SQIVND (reference sequence). CDR3 sequence reads: CASSSTRIGTDTQYF. The CDR3 DNA sequence: TGTGCCAGTAGTTCGACTAGAATCGGGACAGATACGCAGTATTTT.

The chain has TRBV2 and TRBJ2-1; 12 bases agree with TRBD2. Trimming at V came to 7 bases and at J to 9 bases, leaving 16 bases not matched to a gene. Per the germline V gene, CDR1 is SNHLY and CDR2 is FYNNEI. The CDR3 has 17 amino acids. The CDR3 region has the DNA TGTGCCAGCACTGGACTCCGGACTAGCGGGAATGGGGGTGAGCAGTTCTTC. This sequence encodes CASTGLRTSGNGGEQFF.

The chain combines TRBV28 with TRBJ1-5; D not certain. Germline V gene data show CDR1 as MDHEN and CDR2 as SYDVKM. Trimming cost V 4 bases and J 2 bases, with 12 bases left between them. CDR3 length equals 15 residues. The CDR3 DNA sequence: TGTGCCAGCAGTTCGGCGGGAGCGGGCAATCAGCCCCAGCATTTT. This gives the protein CASSSAGAGNQPQHF.

The V call is TRBV2, the J call TRBJ1-1; a weak D match, TRBD1 (6 bases). The CDR3 length is 13 residues. Trimming took 6 bases from V and 4 from J, leaving 12 bases between them. Germline CDR1 and CDR2: SNHLY and FYNNEI. The CDR3: CASRETGPTEAFF. DNA of the CDR3: TGTGCCAGCAGAGAGACAGGACCCACTGAAGCTTTCTTT.

V usage is TRBV7-2 and J usage is TRBJ2-5; unclear D gene. CDR3 length: 11 residues. V was cut by 4 bases and J by 2 bases, with 2 bases left in between. Germline lookup yields CDR1 SGHTA and CDR2 FQGNSA. The DNA of the CDR3 is TGTGCCAGCAGCTCTCAAGAGACCCAGTACTTC. Translating it yields CASSSQETQYF.

Written as DNA, the CDR3 is TGTGCCAGCAGTTTCAGGACAGGGACGGGGGAGCAGTACTTC. Translated, it gives CASSFRTGTGEQYF. V and J are TRBV27 and TRBJ2-7, with 8 bases identical to TRBD1. The V and J ends lost 3 bases and 7 bases, in that order; junction bases with no gene match: 8. This CDR3 has 14 amino acids. CDR1 is MNHEY, CDR2 SMNVEV, per germline (reference sequence).

The rearrangement uses TRBV5-1 and TRBJ1-1; D is unresolved. From germline, CDR1 is SGHRS and CDR2 YFSETQ. Trimming took 1 base from V and 4 from J, leaving 11 bases between them. The CDR3 length is 14 residues. In nucleotides, the CDR3 is TGCGCCAGCAGCTTGATGGACGGGGTCACTGAAGCTTTCTTT. As protein: CASSLMDGVTEAFF.

V usage is TRBV19 and J usage is TRBJ1-5; D unclear. This CDR3 has 16 residues. V lost 7 bases and J lost 6, with 22 bases in between. Germline V CDR1 and CDR2: LNHDA, SQIVND (reference sequence). The CDR3 nucleotides read TGTGCCAGTAAAAATAGCAAGGCCGGGAGGGCTCAGCCCCAGCATTTT. It encodes CASKNSKAGRAQPQHF.

This chain connects TRBV4-3 to TRBJ1-6, with TRBD1 identical over 10 bases. In germline, CDR1 is LGHNA, CDR2 YSLEER. The CDR3 length is 15 residues. Losses at the gene ends were 0 bases for V and 10 bases for J; bases not matched to a gene: 3. In nucleotides, the CDR3 is TGCGCCAGCAGCCAAGATGGACAGGGGGAGTCACCCCTCCACTTT. As protein: CASSQDGQGESPLHF.

The chain recombines TRBV18 with TRBJ2-5, with D possibly TRBD1 on 6 matching bases. CDR1 KGHSH and CDR2 LQKENI come from the germline V gene. Between the trimmed V and J ends, which lost 3 bases and 0 bases, there was a span of 8 bases. This CDR3 has 14 residues. The CDR3 sequence is CASSPDRHQETQYF. For the CDR3, the DNA is TGTGCCAGCTCACCTGACAGGCACCAAGAGACCCAGTACTTC.

V gene TRBV5-8 combines with J gene TRBJ2-1; 13 bases are shared with TRBD2. CDR1 and CDR2 from the germline V gene are SGHTS and YDEGEE. The CDR3 is 15 residues long. Trimming took 2 bases from V and 6 from J; bases not matched to a gene: 2. The CDR3 bases are TGTGCCAGCAGCTTACTAGCGGGAGGGTCCAATGAGCAGTTCTTC. It translates to CASSLLAGGSNEQFF.

V gene TRBV28 combines with J gene TRBJ1-5; D might be TRBD1 (6 bases). Germline assignment: CDR1 MDHEN and CDR2 SYDVKM. The CDR3 totals 13 residues. With 5 bases removed from V and 5 bases from J, the gap between germline ends came to 10 bases. CDR3 in DNA: TGTGCCAGCAGTCCAGGGGATTATCAGCCCCAGCATTTT. It translates to CASSPGDYQPQHF.

The V and J genes are TRBV2 and TRBJ2-4; a possible D gene is TRBD2 (6 bases). The V and J ends lost 5 bases and 5 bases respectively, with 16 bases between them. The CDR3 extends over 15 amino acids. The germline CDR1 and CDR2 sequences are SNHLY and FYNNEI. The CDR3 protein is CASSPRGTRENIQYF. CDR3 bases: TGTGCCAGCAGTCCTAGAGGGACTCGGGAAAACATTCAGTACTTC. The whole variable domain, filled in from reference TRBV2 and TRBJ2-4, reads EPEVTQTPSHQVTQMGQEVILRCVPISNHLYFYWYRQILGQKVEFLVSFYNNEISEKSEIFDDQFSVERPDGSNFTLKIRSTKLEDSAMYFCASSPRGTRENIQYFGAGTRLSVL.

The genes are TRBV19 and TRBJ1-4; 11 bases line up with TRBD1. V was pared by 6 bases and J by 6 bases, with 3 bases of the junction left unmatched. Germline V gene sequence: CDR1 LNHDA, CDR2 SQIVND (reference sequence). This CDR3 region has 14 residues. DNA for the CDR3: TGTGCCAGTAGCCGGACAGGGGGCGATGAAAAACTGTTTTTT. Its translation: CASSRTGGDEKLFF.

CDR3 sequence: CASSLPGGPQHF. In DNA form, the CDR3 reads TGTGCCAGCAGTTTACCGGGGGGGCCCCAGCATTTT. The J gene is TRBJ1-5, the V gene TRBV28; weak D call: TRBD1 (5 bases). With 2 bases removed from V and 9 bases from J, the gap between germline ends came to 8 bases. The CDR3 is 12 amino acids. Germline V gene data show CDR1 as MDHEN and CDR2 as SYDVKM.

Only a few counts were recorded for this clone. V usage is TRBV9 and J usage is TRBJ2-2; 12 positions match TRBD1. Per germline, CDR1 SGDLS and CDR2 YYNGEE. The J segment lost 7 bases and the V segment lost 3 bases, leaving 4 bases of the junction unmatched. The length of the CDR3 is 15 residues. CDR3 in DNA: TGTGCCAGCAGCGACGGGACAGGGGGCCACGGGGAGCTGTTTTTT. Amino acid sequence: CASSDGTGGHGELFF.

The V gene is TRBV2, the J gene TRBJ2-3; a weak D match, TRBD2 (6 bases). V was cut by 7 bases and J by 5 bases, with 16 bases left in between. Germline V gene data show CDR1 as SNHLY and CDR2 as FYNNEI. The CDR3 is 14 amino acids. The CDR3 DNA sequence: TGTGCCAGCAAACAAGCGGGTGGGGGAGATACGCAGTATTTT. This gives the protein CASKQAGGGDTQYF.

V usage is TRBV7-2 and J usage is TRBJ1-6; 8 bases align to TRBD1. This CDR3 has 15 residues. Germline CDR1 reads SGHTA; CDR2 reads FQGNSA. With V trimmed by 2 bases and J by 6 bases, 3 bases remained unmatched. This CDR3 reads CASSLRTGSNSPLHF. The CDR3 DNA reads as TGTGCCAGCAGCTTACGGACAGGGAGTAATTCACCCCTCCACTTT.

This chain joins TRBV9 and TRBJ1-6; D gene uncertain. Per germline, CDR1 SGDLS and CDR2 YYNGEE. V lost 4 bases and J lost 7, with 12 bases in between. The CDR3 runs to 14 residues. The CDR3 sequence is CASSRGPENSPLHF. DNA of the CDR3: TGTGCCAGCAGCCGCGGCCCAGAGAATTCACCCCTCCACTTT.

CDR3 DNA: TGTGCCAGCAGTGAAGGGAACAGGGAAAACGAGCAGTACTTC. Protein product: CASSEGNRENEQYF. The chain carries TRBV6-1 and TRBJ2-7; D perhaps matches TRBD1 (6 bases). In germline, CDR1 is MNHNS, CDR2 SASEGT. V lost 1 base and J 5 bases, leaving 12 bases between the germline ends. The length of the CDR3 is 14 residues.

The rearrangement joins TRBV2 to TRBJ2-2, with 10 nucleotides matching TRBD2. The CDR3 sequence is 15 residues long. Germline loops: CDR1 SNHLY, CDR2 FYNNEI. V was pared by 6 bases and J by 3 bases, with 4 bases of the junction left unmatched. The CDR3 DNA sequence: TGTGCCAGCAGGAAGCGGGAGGGAGACACCGGGGAGCTGTTTTTT. It translates to CASRKREGDTGELFF. The full variable domain, rest sourced from reference TRBV2 and TRBJ2-2, is EPEVTQTPSHQVTQMGQEVILRCVPISNHLYFYWYRQILGQKVEFLVSFYNNEISEKSEIFDDQFSVERPDGSNFTLKIRSTKLEDSAMYFCASRKREGDTGELFFGEGSRLTVL.

For this clone: Distinct nucleotide sequences in the sample also encode this CDR3. The CDR3 region has the DNA TGCGCCAGCAGCTTGGGGGGGGGCGGGAGCTCCTACGAGCAGTACTTC. Its translation is CASSLGGGGSSYEQYF. The rearrangement links TRBV5-1 to TRBJ2-7; D is perhaps TRBD2 (7 bases). V was clipped by 0 bases and J by 0 bases, with 13 bases between them. Germline CDR1 reads SGHRS; CDR2 reads YFSETQ. The CDR3 length is 16 residues.

This sequence joins TRBV14 and TRBJ2-7, with 15 positions matching TRBD2. The CDR3 loop spans 19 amino acids. Germline V gene data show CDR1 as SGHDN and CDR2 as FVKESK. The V segment lost 3 bases and the J segment 4 bases; nucleotides outside the gene matches: 13. For the CDR3, the DNA is TGTGCCAGCAGCCAGCACTTTCCGGGACTAGCGGGAGGCTTTTACGAGCAGTACTTC. It codes for CASSQHFPGLAGGFYEQYF.

The J gene is TRBJ1-5, the V gene TRBV6-5, with TRBD1 matching 9 bases. CDR1 and CDR2 (germline): MNHEY, SVGAGI. CDR3 size: 14 residues. Unmatched junction bases numbered 5, after V lost 6 bases and J lost 5 bases. The CDR3 coding sequence is TGTGCCAGCAGCTACAGGGGGCCCGATCAGCCCCAGCATTTT. This gives the protein CASSYRGPDQPQHF.

This clone was observed a handful of times. The chain joins TRBV2 to TRBJ1-2; 7 bases map to TRBD1. The trim removed 5 bases at V and 8 bases at J, leaving 11 bases unmatched. CDR3 size: 14 residues. The germline CDR1 and CDR2 sequences are SNHLY and FYNNEI. CDR3 sequence: CASSRTGVGDGYTF. The CDR3 DNA sequence: TGTGCCAGCAGTCGAACAGGGGTAGGGGACGGCTACACCTTC.